Listed below are T cell receptor beta chains from one sample, sequenced in a study of blood T cell repertoires in COVID-19. Assay: immunoSEQ multiplex PCR; the TCRdb copy retains only in-frame clones and omits some. The sample gives hundreds of thousands of clones, more than 80% of which show up once; about 3% is in the top ten. The sequencing sample was made of peripheral blood. These receptors all stem from a woman aged 30 to 39 with COVID-19, enrolled during active disease. Each CDR3 is given with its conserved first and last residue. A D gene is named only where the DNA matches it firmly. Size tells how often a clone was seen (once, few, many) or the class of an expanded clone, and some rows leave it out.

>14|NA|TRBJ1-1|TRBD1|TRBV7-2
CASSQEVGTAEAFF
TGTGCCAGCAGCCAGGAAGTTGGGACAGCTGAAGCTTTCTTT
>16|NA|TRBJ1-3|NA|TRBV4-3
CASSQGPAVVGNTIYF
TGCGCCAGCAGCCAAGGGCCGGCGGTGGTTGGAAACACCATATATTTT
>16|NA|TRBJ2-1|NA|TRBV18
CASSQEGGISYNEQFF
TGTGCCAGCTCCCAAGAAGGGGGAATCTCCTACAATGAGCAGTTCTTC
>15|few|TRBJ1-1|TRBD1|TRBV7-2
CASSSTGFGDTEAFF
TGTGCCAGCAGCTCGACAGGGTTCGGGGACACTGAAGCTTTCTTT
>13|NA|TRBJ1-1|NA|TRBV7-9
CASSLQGLSEAFF
TGTGCCAGCAGCTTACAGGGCCTCTCTGAAGCTTTCTTT
>11|NA|TRBJ1-2|NA|TRBV30
CAWSRGGGYTF
TGTGCCTGGAGTAGGGGAGGTGGCTACACCTTC
>15|NA|TRBJ2-2|NA|TRBV2
CASSQRAGNTGELFF
TGTGCCAGCAGTCAAAGGGCGGGGAACACCGGGGAGCTGTTTTTT
>16|NA|TRBJ2-5|TRBD2|TRBV28
CASSPHAGGVLSTQYF
TGTGCCAGCAGTCCTCATGCGGGGGGGGTTCTTTCGACCCAGTACTTC
>17|NA|TRBJ2-7|TRBD2|TRBV4-2
CASSQERSGGPGGEQYF
TGTGCCAGCAGCCAAGAACGTAGCGGGGGCCCCGGGGGCGAGCAGTACTTC
>14|NA|TRBJ1-3|TRBD1|TRBV6-5
CASSWDRDGNTIYF
TGTGCCAGCAGTTGGGACAGGGACGGAAACACCATATATTTT
>14|NA|TRBJ2-1|TRBD2|TRBV11-2
CASSYGLVYNEQFF
TGTGCCAGCAGCTACGGACTAGTCTACAATGAGCAGTTCTTC
>13|few|TRBJ2-7|NA|TRBV11-2
CASSLAAPEQQYF
TGTGCCAGCAGCTTAGCGGCCCCGGAGCAGCAGTACTTC
>14|NA|TRBJ2-3|TRBD2|TRBV5-4
CASSRGLATDTQYF
TGTGCCAGCAGCCGGGGACTAGCGACAGATACGCAGTATTTT
>19|NA|TRBJ2-1|TRBD2|TRBV3-1/TRBV3-2
CASSQDASGGPRIGNEQFF
TGTGCCAGCAGCCAAGATGCTAGCGGGGGCCCCCGTATCGGCAATGAGCAGTTCTTC
>14|NA|TRBJ1-1|TRBD1|TRBV10-3
CAISVTGGLAEAFF
TGTGCCATCAGTGTGACAGGGGGCCTCGCTGAAGCTTTCTTT
>15|NA|TRBJ1-5|TRBD1|TRBV4-2
CASSQAGTGAQPQHF
TGTGCCAGCAGCCAAGCCGGGACAGGGGCTCAGCCCCAGCATTTT
>16|NA|TRBJ2-3|TRBD2|TRBV4-2
CASSQELAGGLDTQYF
TGTGCCAGCAGCCAAGAGTTGGCGGGGGGGCTGGATACGCAGTATTTT
>14|NA|TRBJ1-5|NA|TRBV21-1
CASAPGRFHQPQHF
TGTGCCAGCGCACCAGGCAGGTTTCATCAGCCCCAGCATTTT
>16|NA|TRBJ1-2|TRBD1|TRBV5-7
CASSPWDRNPNYGYTF
TGTGCCAGCAGCCCATGGGACAGAAATCCTAACTATGGCTACACCTTC
>16|NA|TRBJ2-1|TRBD1|TRBV5-8
CASSQAGTGVYNEQFF
TGTGCCAGCAGCCAAGCCGGGACAGGGGTCTACAATGAGCAGTTCTTC
>14|NA|TRBJ1-4|NA|TRBV6-5
CASSLTVDNEKLFF
TGTGCCAGCAGTTTGACTGTTGATAATGAAAAACTGTTTTTT
>16|NA|TRBJ2-3|TRBD2|TRBV5-1
CASSQLGTSRPDTQYF
TGCGCCAGCAGCCAACTCGGGACTAGCCGTCCAGATACGCAGTATTTT
>12|NA|TRBJ2-1|NA|TRBV7-6
CASSPLGQGKFF
TGTGCCAGCAGCCCACTCGGGCAGGGGAAGTTCTTC
>14|NA|TRBJ1-3|TRBD1|TRBV10-1
CASRDRDSGNTIYF
TGCGCCAGCAGAGACAGGGACTCTGGAAACACCATATATTTT
>16|NA|TRBJ2-3|TRBD2|TRBV15
CATSREKRGVVDTQYF
TGTGCCACCAGCAGAGAGAAGCGGGGGGTGGTAGATACGCAGTATTTT
>14|NA|TRBJ2-3|NA|TRBV10-3
CAISNPSDTDTQYF
TGTGCCATCAGTAACCCTAGCGACACAGATACGCAGTATTTT
>15|NA|TRBJ1-4|TRBD1|TRBV7-2
CASTLHRGTDEKLFF
TGTGCCAGCACCCTTCACAGGGGGACGGATGAAAAACTGTTTTTT
>15|NA|TRBJ2-3|TRBD2|TRBV7-2
CASSHTSGDTDTQYF
TGTGCCAGCAGCCATACTAGCGGTGACACAGATACGCAGTATTTT
>13|NA|TRBJ2-1|TRBD1|TRBV19
CASSATGGDEQFF
TGTGCCAGTAGTGCGACAGGGGGCGATGAGCAGTTCTTC
>15|few|TRBJ1-4|NA|TRBV10-2
CASSESESPNEKLFF
TGCGCCAGCAGTGAGTCGGAGAGCCCTAATGAAAAACTGTTTTTT
>14|NA|TRBJ1-5|NA|TRBV2
CASSLRVADQPQHF
TGTGCCAGCAGTCTCAGGGTGGCGGATCAGCCCCAGCATTTT
>17|few|TRBJ2-1|TRBD2|TRBV4-1
CASSQEGSGYSYNEQFF
TGCGCCAGCAGCCAAGAAGGTAGCGGGTACTCCTACAATGAGCAGTTCTTC
>14|NA|TRBJ1-4|NA|TRBV5-1
CASSLGAGGEKLFF
TGCGCCAGCAGCTTGGGGGCGGGAGGGGAAAAACTGTTTTTT
>15|NA|TRBJ1-2|TRBD1|TRBV28
CASSLIRGQGYGYTF
TGTGCCAGCAGTTTGATCAGGGGGCAGGGCTATGGCTACACCTTC